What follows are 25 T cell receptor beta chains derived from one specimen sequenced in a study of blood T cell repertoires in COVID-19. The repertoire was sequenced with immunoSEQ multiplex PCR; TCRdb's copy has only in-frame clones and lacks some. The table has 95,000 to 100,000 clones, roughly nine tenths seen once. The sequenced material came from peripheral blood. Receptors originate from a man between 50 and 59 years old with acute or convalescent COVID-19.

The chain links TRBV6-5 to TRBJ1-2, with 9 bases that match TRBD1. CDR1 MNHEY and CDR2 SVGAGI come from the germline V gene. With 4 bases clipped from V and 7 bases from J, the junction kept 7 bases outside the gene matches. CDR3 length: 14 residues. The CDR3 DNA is TGTGCCAGCAGTTTGGGACAGGGAAGACGTGGCTACACCTTC. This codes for CASSLGQGRRGYTF.

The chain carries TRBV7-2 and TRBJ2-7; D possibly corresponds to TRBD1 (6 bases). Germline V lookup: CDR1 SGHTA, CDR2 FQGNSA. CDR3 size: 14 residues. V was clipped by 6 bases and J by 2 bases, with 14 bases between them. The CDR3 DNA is TGTGCCAGCAGACAAACAGGGAACCCCTACGAGCAGTACTTC. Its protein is CASRQTGNPYEQYF.

This CDR3 is CASSPRDWGELFF. Written as DNA, the CDR3 is TGTGCCAGCTCACCACGCGACTGGGGAGAACTGTTTTTT. The chain couples TRBV18 to TRBJ1-4; D not resolved. This CDR3 has 13 residues. Trimming pared 1 base from V and 12 bases from J, leaving 12 bases between. The germline CDR1 and CDR2 sequences are KGHSH and LQKENI.

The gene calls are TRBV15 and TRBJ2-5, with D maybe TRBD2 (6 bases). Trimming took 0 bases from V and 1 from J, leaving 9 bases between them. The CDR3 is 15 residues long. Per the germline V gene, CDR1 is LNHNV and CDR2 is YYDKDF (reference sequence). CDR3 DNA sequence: TGTGCCACCAGCAGAGATCTGGGACTCCAAGAGACCCAGTACTTC. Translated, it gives CATSRDLGLQETQYF. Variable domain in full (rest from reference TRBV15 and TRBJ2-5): DAMVIQNPRYQVTQFGKPVTLSCSQTLNHNVMYWYQQKSSQAPKLLFHYYDKDFNNEADTPDNFQSRRPNTSFCFLDIRSPGLGDTAMYLCATSRDLGLQETQYFGPGTRLLVL.

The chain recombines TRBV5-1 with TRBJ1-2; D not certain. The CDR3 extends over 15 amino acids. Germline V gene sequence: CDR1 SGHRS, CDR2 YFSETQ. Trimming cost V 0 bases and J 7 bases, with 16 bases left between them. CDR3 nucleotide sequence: TGCGCCAGCAGCTTGGCGGGTGGGTCCCCCCGTGGCTACACCTTC. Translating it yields CASSLAGGSPRGYTF.

DNA of the CDR3: TGTGCCAGTAGTCTACAGGGGAATGGCTACACCTTC. Protein product: CASSLQGNGYTF. The chain carries TRBV19 and TRBJ1-2; 7 bases map to TRBD1. Per germline, CDR1 LNHDA and CDR2 SQIVND (reference sequence). The ends lost 5 bases at V and 6 bases at J; junction bases unmatched: 3. The CDR3 has 12 residues. The entire variable domain, with the rest obtained from reference TRBV19 and TRBJ1-2, is as follows: DGGITQSPKYLFRKEGQNVTLSCEQNLNHDAMYWYRQDPGQGLRLIYYSQIVNDFQKGDIAEGYSVSREKKESFPLTVTSAQKNPTAFYLCASSLQGNGYTFGSGTRLTVV.

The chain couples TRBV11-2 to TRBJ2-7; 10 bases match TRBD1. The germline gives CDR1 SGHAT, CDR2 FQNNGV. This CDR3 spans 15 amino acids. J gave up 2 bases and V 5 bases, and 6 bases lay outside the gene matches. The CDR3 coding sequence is TGTGCCAGCAGCGAAAGACAGGGGGCAGCCTACGAGCAGTACTTC. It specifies CASSERQGAAYEQYF.

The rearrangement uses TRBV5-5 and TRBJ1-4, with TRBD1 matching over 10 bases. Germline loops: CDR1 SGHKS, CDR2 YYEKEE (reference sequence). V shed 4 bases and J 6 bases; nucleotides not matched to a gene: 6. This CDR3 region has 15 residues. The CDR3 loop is CASSATGGAYEKLFF. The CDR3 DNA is TGTGCCAGCAGCGCGACAGGGGGCGCGTATGAAAAACTGTTTTTT.

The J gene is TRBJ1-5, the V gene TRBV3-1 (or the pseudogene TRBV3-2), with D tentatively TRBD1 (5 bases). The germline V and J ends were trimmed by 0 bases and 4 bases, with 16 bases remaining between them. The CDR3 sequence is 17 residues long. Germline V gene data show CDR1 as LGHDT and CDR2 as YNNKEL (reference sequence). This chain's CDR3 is CASSQEYGTGRNQPQHF. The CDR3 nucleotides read TGTGCCAGCAGCCAAGAGTACGGAACAGGTCGGAATCAGCCCCAGCATTTT.

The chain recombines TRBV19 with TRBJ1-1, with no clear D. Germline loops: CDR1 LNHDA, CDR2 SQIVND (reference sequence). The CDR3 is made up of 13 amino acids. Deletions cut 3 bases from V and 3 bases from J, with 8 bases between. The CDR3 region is CASSIGIYTEAFF. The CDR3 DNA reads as TGTGCCAGTAGTATTGGCATTTACACTGAAGCTTTCTTT.

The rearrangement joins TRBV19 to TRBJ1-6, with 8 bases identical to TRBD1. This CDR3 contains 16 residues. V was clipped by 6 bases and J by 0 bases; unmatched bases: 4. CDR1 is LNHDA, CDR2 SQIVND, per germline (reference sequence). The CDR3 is CASRRQGSSYNSPLHF. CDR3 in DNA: TGTGCCAGTAGAAGACAGGGGAGCTCCTATAATTCACCCCTCCACTTT.

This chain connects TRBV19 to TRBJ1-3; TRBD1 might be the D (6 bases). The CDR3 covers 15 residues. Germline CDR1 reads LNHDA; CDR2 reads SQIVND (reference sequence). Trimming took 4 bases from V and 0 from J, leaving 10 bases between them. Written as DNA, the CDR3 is TGTGCCAGTAGTAGGACAGCGAGCTCTGGAAACACCATATATTTT. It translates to CASSRTASSGNTIYF.

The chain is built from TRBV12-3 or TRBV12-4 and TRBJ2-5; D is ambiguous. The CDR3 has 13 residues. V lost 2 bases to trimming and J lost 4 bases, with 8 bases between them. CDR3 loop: CASSLLHGETQYF. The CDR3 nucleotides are TGTGCCAGCAGTTTATTACATGGAGAGACCCAGTACTTC.

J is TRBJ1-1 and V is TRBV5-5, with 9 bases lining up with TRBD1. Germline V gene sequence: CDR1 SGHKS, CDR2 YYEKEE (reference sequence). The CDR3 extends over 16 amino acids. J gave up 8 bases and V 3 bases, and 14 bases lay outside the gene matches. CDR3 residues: CASSSQGAAAVFEAFF. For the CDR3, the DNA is TGTGCCAGCAGCTCACAGGGGGCAGCGGCTGTTTTCGAAGCTTTCTTT.

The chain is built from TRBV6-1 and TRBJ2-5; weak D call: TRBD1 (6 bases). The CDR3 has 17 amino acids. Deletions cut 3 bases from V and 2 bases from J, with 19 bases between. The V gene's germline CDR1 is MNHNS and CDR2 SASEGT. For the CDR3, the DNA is TGTGCCAGCAGTGACTACGGGATAGGACAGATACAAGAGACCCAGTACTTC. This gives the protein CASSDYGIGQIQETQYF.

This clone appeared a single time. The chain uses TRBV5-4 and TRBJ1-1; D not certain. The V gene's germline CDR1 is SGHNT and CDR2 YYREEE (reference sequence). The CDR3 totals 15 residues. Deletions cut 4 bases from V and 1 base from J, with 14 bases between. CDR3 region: CASSPGGRWNTEAFF. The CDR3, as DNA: TGTGCCAGCAGCCCCGGAGGGCGGTGGAACACTGAAGCTTTCTTT.

The CDR3 DNA reads as TGCAGCGCCACGGGACAGGGCCCTGAAGCTTTCTTT. Protein product: CSATGQGPEAFF. This chain links TRBV29-1 with TRBJ1-1; 9 positions match TRBD1. The CDR3 length is 12 residues. Germline assignment: CDR1 SQVTM and CDR2 ANQGSEA. V lost 7 bases and J lost 6; bases outside the gene matches: 6. The whole variable domain, remainder taken from reference TRBV29-1 and TRBJ1-1, is SAVISQKPSRDICQRGTSLTIQCQVDSQVTMMFWYRQQPGQSLTLIATANQGSEATYESGFVIDKFPISRPNLTFSTLTVSNMSPEDSSIYLCSATGQGPEAFFGQGTRLTVV.

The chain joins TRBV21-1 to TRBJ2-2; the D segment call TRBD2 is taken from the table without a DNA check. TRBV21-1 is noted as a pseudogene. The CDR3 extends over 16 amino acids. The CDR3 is CASSKGRLAGGGELFF. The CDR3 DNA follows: TGTGCCAGCAGCAAAGGGAGGCTAGCGGGGGGCGGGGAGCTGTTTTTT.

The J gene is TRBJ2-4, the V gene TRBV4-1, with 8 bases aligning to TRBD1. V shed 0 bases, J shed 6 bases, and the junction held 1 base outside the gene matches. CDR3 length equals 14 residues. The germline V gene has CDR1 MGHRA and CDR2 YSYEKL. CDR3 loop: CASSQEGQGNIQYF. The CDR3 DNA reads TGCGCCAGCAGCCAAGAAGGACAGGGAAACATTCAGTACTTC.

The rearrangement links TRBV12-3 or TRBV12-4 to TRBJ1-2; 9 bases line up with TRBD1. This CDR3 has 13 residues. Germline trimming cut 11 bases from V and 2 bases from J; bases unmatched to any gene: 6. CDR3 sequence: CAVRGTGNYGYTF. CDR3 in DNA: TGTGCCGTTAGGGGGACAGGGAACTATGGCTACACCTTC.

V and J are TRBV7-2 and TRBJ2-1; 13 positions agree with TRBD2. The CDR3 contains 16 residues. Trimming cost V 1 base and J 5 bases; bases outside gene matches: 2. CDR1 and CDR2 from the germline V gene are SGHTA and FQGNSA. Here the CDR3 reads CASSLGGLAGNNEQFF. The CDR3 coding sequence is TGTGCCAGCAGCTTAGGGGGACTAGCGGGGAACAATGAGCAGTTCTTC.

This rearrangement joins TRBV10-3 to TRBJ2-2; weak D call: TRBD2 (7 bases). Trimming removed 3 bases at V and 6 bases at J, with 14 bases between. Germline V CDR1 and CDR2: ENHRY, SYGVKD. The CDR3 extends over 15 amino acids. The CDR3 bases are TGTGCCATCAGTGAAAGGGGGGGCGTAGCCGGGGAGCTGTTTTTT. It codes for CAISERGGVAGELFF.

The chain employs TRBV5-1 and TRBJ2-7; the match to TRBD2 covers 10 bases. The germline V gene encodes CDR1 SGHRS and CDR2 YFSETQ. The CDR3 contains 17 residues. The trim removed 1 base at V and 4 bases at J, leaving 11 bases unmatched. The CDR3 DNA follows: TGCGCCAGCAGCTTGCCCAGCGGGGGGGCCTTTAAGTACGAGCAGTACTTC. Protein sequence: CASSLPSGGAFKYEQYF.

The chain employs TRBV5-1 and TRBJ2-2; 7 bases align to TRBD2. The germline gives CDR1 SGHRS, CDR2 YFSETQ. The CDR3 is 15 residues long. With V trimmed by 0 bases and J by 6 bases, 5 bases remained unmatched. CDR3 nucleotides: TGCGCCAGCAGCTTGGTCTTTGGGGGGGCCGGGGAGCTGTTTTTT. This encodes CASSLVFGGAGELFF. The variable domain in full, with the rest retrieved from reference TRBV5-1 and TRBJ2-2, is KAGVTQTPRYLIKTRGQQVTLSCSPISGHRSVSWYQQTPGQGLQFLFEYFSETQRNKGNFPGRFSGRQFSNSRSEMNVSTLELGDSALYLCASSLVFGGAGELFFGEGSRLTVL.

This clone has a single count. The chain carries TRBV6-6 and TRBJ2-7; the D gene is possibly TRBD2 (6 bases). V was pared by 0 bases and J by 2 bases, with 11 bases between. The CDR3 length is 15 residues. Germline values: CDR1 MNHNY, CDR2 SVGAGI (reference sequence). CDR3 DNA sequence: TGTGCCAGCAGTTACTCTAATGCGGGGACCTACGAGCAGTACTTC. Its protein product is CASSYSNAGTYEQYF.